This T cell receptor beta chain was obtained from a study of blood T cell repertoires in COVID-19. Study-level background: The samples span acute and convalescent COVID-19 from the United States, Italy and Spain. PBMCs, B-cell-depleted T cells, or T cells provided the cDNA or gDNA that made up the material.

CDR1 is SGHNT, CDR2 YYREEE, per germline (reference sequence). The CDR3 runs 14 residues. Unmatched junction bases numbered 3, after V lost 4 bases and J lost 0 bases. Per the authors' pipeline: Amplified reference gene primers provided the basis for estimating nucleated cell counts. The protocol was immunoSEQ multiplex PCR, while the TCRdb copy is restricted to in-frame clones and leaves out a portion. V, J and clone size reflect that table, while D and trimming were determined from the DNA. The table has under 300,000 clones, 86% seen once. This clonotype was obtained from a man older than 75 with acute or convalescent COVID-19. Sequenced material: peripheral blood. The genes are TRBV5-4 and TRBJ1-2; TRBD1 agrees at 7 bases. The CDR3 sequence is CASSPGQANYGYTF. CDR3 nucleotides: TGTGCCAGCAGCCCCGGACAGGCTAACTATGGCTACACCTTC.